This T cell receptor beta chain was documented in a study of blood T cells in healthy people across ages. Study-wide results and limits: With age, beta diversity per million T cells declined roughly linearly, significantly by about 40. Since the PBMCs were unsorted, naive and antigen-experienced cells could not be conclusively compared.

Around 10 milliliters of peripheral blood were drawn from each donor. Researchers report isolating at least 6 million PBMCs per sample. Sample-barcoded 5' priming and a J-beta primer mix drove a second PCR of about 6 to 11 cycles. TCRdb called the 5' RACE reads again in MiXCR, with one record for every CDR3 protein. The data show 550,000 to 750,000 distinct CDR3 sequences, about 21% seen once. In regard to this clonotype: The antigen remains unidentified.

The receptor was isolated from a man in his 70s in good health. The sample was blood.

The CDR3 sequence is CASSLRTSGTGELFF. The CDR3 DNA reads TGTGCCAGCAGCCTACGGACTAGTGGGACCGGGGAGCTGTTTTTT. The chain uses TRBV11-2 and TRBJ2-2; 7 nucleotides line up with TRBD2. CDR3 length equals 15 residues. The trim removed 5 bases at V and 5 bases at J, leaving 8 bases unmatched. Germline-derived CDR1 and CDR2 are SGHAT and FQNNGV.